A selection of T cell receptor beta chains follows, all from one sample in a study of cytomegalovirus exposure and HLA in healthy donors. The repertoire was sequenced with immunoSEQ multiplex PCR; TCRdb's copy has only in-frame clones and lacks some. The data contain roughly 190,000 clones, roughly 74% of them seen just once; the ten biggest clones take up approximately 14%. The sample was PBMCs. The source is a woman in her 30s in good health and CMV-seropositive. The CDR3 runs from the conserved cysteine through the conserved F or W. D genes are given only for firm matches. Clone size is not always given. Where it is, it says once, few, many or a class for expanded clones.

>.|TRBV10-3|.|TRBJ2-7
TGTGCCATCAGTGGGGCAGGATCCTACGAGCAGTACTTC
CAISGAGSYEQYF
>.|TRBV15|TRBD2|TRBJ2-5
TGTGCCACCAGCAGAGATTTGGTTGGCTCCAGCGGGAGGGCTCCCGGGCAGTACTTC
CATSRDLVGSSGRAPGQYF
>few|TRBV29-1|TRBD1|TRBJ1-1
TGCAGCGTTCGCGGGGACAGGGCCACTGAAGCTTTCTTT
CSVRGDRATEAFF
>once|TRBV6-5|.|TRBJ1-6
TGTGCCAGCAGTTCCCAGACAAATGTCTACGATTCACCCCTCCACTTT
CASSSQTNVYDSPLHF
>.|TRBV5-1|.|TRBJ2-1
TGCGCCAGCAGCACGGGGGTTAGCTCCTACAATGAGCAGTTCTTC
CASSTGVSSYNEQFF
>few|TRBV7-7|TRBD1|TRBJ2-1
TGTGCTAGCAGCCGGGGACAGTACAATGAGCAGTTCTTC
CASSRGQYNEQFF
>.|TRBV27|TRBD1|TRBJ1-2
TGTGCCAGCAGTTACGTTGGGACAGGGGGCAACTTTGGCTACACCTTC
CASSYVGTGGNFGYTF
>.|TRBV7-2|TRBD2|TRBJ2-3
TGTGCCAGCAAGGAGCGTACTAGCGGGAGGGATACGCAGTATTTT
CASKERTSGRDTQYF
>once|TRBV11-2|.|TRBJ2-2
TGTGCCAGCAGCCTCCACACCGGGGAGCTGTTTTTT
CASSLHTGELFF
>.|TRBV14|.|TRBJ2-3
TGTGCCAGCAGCCAGACTAGGACTTACACAGATACGCAGTATTTT
CASSQTRTYTDTQYF
>.|TRBV11-2|TRBD2|TRBJ2-5
TGTGCCAGCCGTCACTGGTCTAGCGGCCAAGAGACCCAGTACTTC
CASRHWSSGQETQYF
>.|TRBV21-1|.|TRBJ2-5
TGTGCCAGCAGCAAAGGACAGCAAGAGACCCAGTACTTC
CASSKGQQETQYF
>.|TRBV27|TRBD2|TRBJ2-7
TGTGCCAGCCGGACGGGACTAGCGGGCTACGAGCAGTACTTC
CASRTGLAGYEQYF
>.|TRBV4-1|TRBD1|TRBJ1-1
TGCGCCAGCAGCCACCCAACAGGGGGTACAATGAACACTGAAGCTTTCTTT
CASSHPTGGTMNTEAFF
>.|TRBV18|.|TRBJ1-1
TGTGCCAGCTCACCGGGAGGGGACGCTGAAGCTTTCTTT
CASSPGGDAEAFF
>.|TRBV28|TRBD1|TRBJ1-2
TGTGCCATCCTCGGACAGGGGAACATTAACTATGGCTACACCTTC
CAILGQGNINYGYTF
>few|TRBV7-6|.|TRBJ2-6
TGTGCCAGCAGCCCTCTGAAGGGGCCTGGGGCCAACGTCCTGACTTTC
CASSPLKGPGANVLTF
>.|TRBV7-2|TRBD2|TRBJ2-7
TGTGCCAGCAGCGGCGGGAGGGCTAACGAGCAGTACTTC
CASSGGRANEQYF
>.|TRBV7-9|.|TRBJ1-1
TGTGCCAGCAGCCTACTCAGGGCCACTGAAGCTTTCTTT
CASSLLRATEAFF
>.|TRBV7-8|.|TRBJ2-6
TGTGCCAGCAGCTTGAGTGGCGCGGGGAGCTCTGGGGCCAACGTCCTGACTTTC
CASSLSGAGSSGANVLTF
>.|TRBV5-4|.|TRBJ2-2
TGTGCCAGCAGCTTGAGCCGACTTCCCACCGGGGAGCTGTTTTTT
CASSLSRLPTGELFF
>once|TRBV29-1|.|TRBJ1-2
TGCAGCGTCCCCTTGACCCGGGATTCTAACTATGGCTACACCTTC
CSVPLTRDSNYGYTF
>.|TRBV28|TRBD1|TRBJ1-3
TGTGCCAGCAGCACTCAGGGGGCGACTGGAAACACCATATATTTT
CASSTQGATGNTIYF
>once|TRBV19|.|TRBJ1-2
TGTGCCAGTAGTATACTCAGTGGCAGGGGAGAGGTTGGCTACACCTTC
CASSILSGRGEVGYTF
>.|TRBV11-2|TRBD2|TRBJ2-2
TGTGCCAGCAGCGACACAGCCCTAGCGGGGCGAACGAACACCGGGGAGCTGTTTTTT
CASSDTALAGRTNTGELFF
>once|TRBV11-3|.|TRBJ1-4
TGTGCCAGCAGCCCCGGGGGGATCAAGTCGACTAATGAAAAACTGTTTTTT
CASSPGGIKSTNEKLFF
>few|TRBV2|.|TRBJ1-1
TGTGCCAGCATCCCTCGCGGGGGTGGGGGCACTGAAGCTTTCTTT
CASIPRGGGGTEAFF
>.|TRBV21-1|.|TRBJ2-1
TGTGCCAGCAGCAAATCGGAACCGGGACTTCCCTCGAATGAGCAGTTCTTC
CASSKSEPGLPSNEQFF
>once|TRBV4-3|.|TRBJ1-1
TGCGCCAGCAGCTCCGGACAGCTGTGGAACACTGAAGCTTTCTTT
CASSSGQLWNTEAFF
>once|TRBV19|TRBD1|TRBJ1-5
TGTGCCAGTAGGACAGGGAATCAGCCCCAGCATTTT
CASRTGNQPQHF
>.|TRBV21-1|.|TRBJ1-4
TGTGCCAGCAGCAAAGCGAACCAGGGAAGGAGAACTAATGAAAAACTGTTTTTT
CASSKANQGRRTNEKLFF
>.|TRBV6-5|.|TRBJ2-3
TGTGCCAGCAGTCCACCTAGCGCCACGCGGGATACGCAGTATTTT
CASSPPSATRDTQYF
>.|TRBV19|.|TRBJ1-3
TGTGCCAGCAAGACCCCGGACATCCATCACTCTGGAAACACCATATATTTT
CASKTPDIHHSGNTIYF
>.|TRBV2|.|TRBJ2-7
TGTGCCAGCAGACCGGGACTGGAGTACTACGAGCAGTACTTC
CASRPGLEYYEQYF
>.|TRBV5-1|TRBD1|TRBJ2-7
TGCGCCAGCAGCCCGTCCGGACAGGGCCCCAGGGAGCAGTACTTC
CASSPSGQGPREQYF
>.|TRBV7-3|TRBD1|TRBJ1-4
TGTGCCAGCAGCTCAACAGGGGGCGCGGGGGAAAAACTGTTTTTT
CASSSTGGAGEKLFF
>few|TRBV2|.|TRBJ1-2
TGTGCCAGCAGTGATTTAGGACAGAAAAATCGATATGGCTACACCTTC
CASSDLGQKNRYGYTF
>.|TRBV28|.|TRBJ2-7
TGTGCCAGCATTGGATCCGGATTAGCGAGCTCCTACGAGCAGTACTTC
CASIGSGLASSYEQYF
>.|TRBV4-3|TRBD2|TRBJ2-1
TGCGCCAGCAGCCCTATCCTGACTAGCTGGAATGAGCAGTTCTTC
CASSPILTSWNEQFF
>.|TRBV28|TRBD2|TRBJ2-2
TGTGCCAGCAGTTTGGGGGGGACCACGAACACCGGGGAGCTGTTTTTT
CASSLGGTTNTGELFF
>.|TRBV4-2|.|TRBJ2-5
TGTGCCAGCAGCCAAGAAACCTATGAGACCCAGTACTTC
CASSQETYETQYF
>.|TRBV5-1|.|TRBJ1-3
TGCGCCAGCAGCTTGGGACAGCCTGGAAACACCATATATTTT
CASSLGQPGNTIYF
>once|TRBV11-2|.|TRBJ1-1
TGTGCCAGCAGCGGTAACAGGGATCACACTGAAGCTTTCTTT
CASSGNRDHTEAFF
>.|TRBV6-5|.|TRBJ2-7
TGTGCCAGCAGTTGGGGGCAGAGGTCCTACGAGCAGTACTTC
CASSWGQRSYEQYF
>.|TRBV11-1|.|TRBJ1-1
TGTGCCAGCAGCTTCGACAGTTTCGGGAACACTGAAGCTTTCTTT
CASSFDSFGNTEAFF
>once|TRBV27|.|TRBJ2-3
TGTGCCAGCACCCCCTTGGGAGGTACGCAGTATTTT
CASTPLGGTQYF
>.|TRBV7-9|.|TRBJ2-1
TGTTCCAGCAGCTTTCCATCAGGGCGCCCCTACAATGAGCAGTTCTTC
CSSSFPSGRPYNEQFF
>.|TRBV6-5|TRBD1|TRBJ1-1
TGTGCCAGCAGTCCGCCGGGCCCCAGGGGGACTGAAGCTTTCTTT
CASSPPGPRGTEAFF